The 28 T cell receptor beta chains below all came from one sample that was sequenced in a study of monozygotic twins with inflammatory bowel disease. TCRdb reprocessed the 5' RACE reads and stores each CDR3 protein as one record, lacking DNA. This sample contains about 43,000 distinct CDR3 sequences. The sequenced sample consisted of blood. All receptors derive from a human donor with ulcerative colitis or Crohn's disease, or a healthy co-twin of an affected twin (not recorded which).

The gene calls are TRBV11-2 and TRBJ1-1. Germline values: CDR1 SGHAT, CDR2 FQNNGV. The CDR3 extends over 14 amino acids. The CDR3 sequence is CASGLRGGNTEAFF.

This chain connects TRBV19 to TRBJ2-5. Germline CDR1 is LNHDA and CDR2 is SQIVND (reference sequence). This CDR3 is built from 13 residues. The chain's CDR3 is CASRSGSKETQYF.

The chain uses TRBV7-9 and TRBJ2-1; TCRdb returns TRBD2, unconfirmable since there is no DNA. The germline gives CDR1 SEHNR, CDR2 FQNEAQ (reference sequence). The CDR3 consists of 17 residues. CDR3: CASSSGLVGVAYNEQFF.

CDR3 amino acids: CASSVYRADTQYF. The chain carries TRBV11-2 and TRBJ2-3; TCRdb's D call of TRBD1 is untestable without DNA. Per the germline V gene, CDR1 is SGHAT and CDR2 is FQNNGV. The CDR3 is 13 residues long.

J is TRBJ2-3 and V is TRBV10-3. The germline V gene has CDR1 ENHRY and CDR2 SYGVKD. CDR3 length: 11 residues. The CDR3 loop reads CAISDGDTQYF.

This chain uses TRBV18 with TRBJ2-1. The length of the CDR3 is 14 residues. Per the germline V gene, CDR1 is KGHSH and CDR2 is LQKENI. CDR3 loop: CASSPREGGNEQFF.

The chain has TRBV27 and TRBJ2-7; TCRdb gives TRBD1 as the D gene, but with no DNA this cannot be confirmed. This CDR3 is 15 amino acids long. Germline assignment: CDR1 MNHEY and CDR2 SMNVEV (reference sequence). This CDR3 reads CASSLPGQGGHEQYF.

The J gene is TRBJ2-5, the V gene TRBV6-5; as DNA is missing, the TRBD1 call by TCRdb cannot be tested. Per the germline V gene, CDR1 is MNHEY and CDR2 is SVGAGI. The CDR3 consists of 14 residues. Here the CDR3 reads CASLVQGMGETQYF.

The chain has TRBV18 and TRBJ1-1. Looked up from germline, CDR1 is KGHSH and CDR2 is LQKENI. There are 15 residues in the CDR3. CDR3 region: CASSPPGGSDTEAFF.

This sequence joins TRBV4-1 and TRBJ1-4; without DNA, the TCRdb call of TRBD1 cannot be checked. The CDR3 has 16 amino acids. Germline values: CDR1 MGHRA, CDR2 YSYEKL. CDR3 loop: CASSNRGTAWDEKLFF.

This chain connects TRBV20-1 to TRBJ2-7; TCRdb names TRBD1, which stays unverified in the absence of DNA. The CDR3 is 13 amino acids. Germline V gene sequence: CDR1 DFQATT, CDR2 SNEGSKA (reference sequence). The CDR3 here is CSARLGHVPEQYF.

V and J are TRBV12-3 or TRBV12-4 and TRBJ2-1; the D call from TCRdb, TRBD1, cannot be confirmed without DNA. CDR3 length: 14 residues. The CDR3: CASREQGALNEQFF.

This chain joins TRBV20-1 and TRBJ1-1; the TCRdb call, TRBD1, lacks DNA for checking. Per the germline V gene, CDR1 is DFQATT and CDR2 is SNEGSKA (reference sequence). The CDR3 is 15 residues long. The CDR3: CSAPPPAGRGTEAFF.

V usage is TRBV15 and J usage is TRBJ1-5; TCRdb returns TRBD1, unconfirmable since there is no DNA. Germline-derived CDR1 and CDR2 are LNHNV and YYDKDF (reference sequence). This CDR3 is 12 amino acids long. The CDR3 loop is CATGRGNQPQHF.

The chain carries TRBV6-5 and TRBJ2-6. Germline CDR1 reads MNHEY; CDR2 reads SVGAGI. This CDR3 contains 15 residues. CDR3 region: CASSYDSSGANVLTF.

The chain couples TRBV21-1 to TRBJ1-4. TRBV21-1 is marked as a pseudogene. This CDR3 is built from 13 residues. The CDR3 here is CASSKEHVEKLFF.

The rearrangement joins TRBV9 to TRBJ2-7. Germline loops: CDR1 SGDLS, CDR2 YYNGEE. This CDR3 contains 13 residues. The CDR3 sequence is CASSVGVRTALYF.

This chain joins TRBV12-3 or TRBV12-4 and TRBJ2-7; lacking DNA, the TRBD1 call made by TCRdb goes unchecked. The CDR3 is 13 amino acids. The CDR3 loop is CASSLGDTYEQYF.

The J gene is TRBJ2-3, the V gene TRBV10-3; lacking DNA, the TRBD2 call made by TCRdb goes unchecked. The CDR3 has 12 amino acids. Per germline, CDR1 ENHRY and CDR2 SYGVKD. CDR3: CAISPTRDTQYF.

V is TRBV28 and J is TRBJ2-2; lacking DNA, the TRBD1 call made by TCRdb goes unchecked. Looked up from germline, CDR1 is MDHEN and CDR2 is SYDVKM. This CDR3 spans 14 amino acids. CDR3 sequence reads: CASSSSGLTGELFF.

The chain has TRBV7-2 and TRBJ2-1. Per the germline V gene, CDR1 is SGHTA and CDR2 is FQGNSA. CDR3 length equals 15 residues. CDR3 protein: CASSLDGVSYNEQFF.

The CDR3 sequence: CATSTRGEKLFF. J is TRBJ1-4 and V is TRBV5-1. Germline V gene data show CDR1 as SGHRS and CDR2 as YFSETQ. This CDR3 comprises 12 residues. Looking up the rest from reference TRBV5-1 and TRBJ1-4 gives the full variable domain: KAGVTQTPRYLIKTRGQQVTLSCSPISGHRSVSWYQQTPGQGLQFLFEYFSETQRNKGNFPGRFSGRQFSNSRSEMNVSTLELGDSALYLCATSTRGEKLFFGSGTQLSVL.

The chain's CDR3 is CASRTSGRLQETQYF. The chain is built from TRBV5-1 and TRBJ2-5; TCRdb picks TRBD2, but there is no DNA to check that call. The germline gives CDR1 SGHRS, CDR2 YFSETQ. This CDR3 has 15 residues.

The CDR3: CASSGETGWSSPLHF. J is TRBJ1-6 and V is TRBV2; checking the TCRdb D call of TRBD1 is not possible without DNA. The CDR3 covers 15 residues. Per germline, CDR1 SNHLY and CDR2 FYNNEI.

The J gene is TRBJ2-3, the V gene TRBV11-3; TCRdb returns TRBD2, unconfirmable since there is no DNA. The CDR3 extends over 16 amino acids. From germline, CDR1 is SGHNT and CDR2 YENEEA. CDR3: CASSLGGGGATDTQYF. Full variable domain (rest looked up from reference TRBV11-3 and TRBJ2-3): EAGVVQSPRYKIIEKKQPVAFWCNPISGHNTLYWYLQNLGQGPELLIRYENEEAVDDSQLPKDRFSAERLKGVDSTLKIQPAELGDSAVYLCASSLGGGGATDTQYFGPGTRLTVL.

The chain links TRBV7-9 to TRBJ1-1; with no DNA, the TCRdb D assignment of TRBD1 cannot be verified. Looked up from germline, CDR1 is SEHNR and CDR2 is FQNEAQ (reference sequence). The CDR3 contains 14 residues. CDR3: CASSLVGGAGGAFF. The variable domain in full, with the rest retrieved from reference TRBV7-9 and TRBJ1-1, is DTGVSQNPRHKITKRGQNVTFRCDPISEHNRLYWYRQTLGQGPEFLTYFQNEAQLEKSRLLSDRFSAERPKGSFSTLEIQRTEQGDSAMYLCASSLVGGAGGAFFGQGTRLTVV.

The V call is TRBV6-6, the J call TRBJ1-1; the D call of TRBD1 rests on TCRdb alone, since no DNA is present to check it. The CDR3 is made up of 14 amino acids. Germline assignment: CDR1 MNHNY and CDR2 SVGAGI (reference sequence). This chain's CDR3 is CASTQHQGGTEAFF.

The chain employs TRBV15 and TRBJ2-3. Germline V gene sequence: CDR1 LNHNV, CDR2 YYDKDF (reference sequence). The CDR3 runs 14 residues. CDR3 loop: CATSRRGSTDTQYF. Full variable domain (rest looked up from reference TRBV15 and TRBJ2-3): DAMVIQNPRYQVTQFGKPVTLSCSQTLNHNVMYWYQQKSSQAPKLLFHYYDKDFNNEADTPDNFQSRRPNTSFCFLDIRSPGLGDTAMYLCATSRRGSTDTQYFGPGTRLTVL.